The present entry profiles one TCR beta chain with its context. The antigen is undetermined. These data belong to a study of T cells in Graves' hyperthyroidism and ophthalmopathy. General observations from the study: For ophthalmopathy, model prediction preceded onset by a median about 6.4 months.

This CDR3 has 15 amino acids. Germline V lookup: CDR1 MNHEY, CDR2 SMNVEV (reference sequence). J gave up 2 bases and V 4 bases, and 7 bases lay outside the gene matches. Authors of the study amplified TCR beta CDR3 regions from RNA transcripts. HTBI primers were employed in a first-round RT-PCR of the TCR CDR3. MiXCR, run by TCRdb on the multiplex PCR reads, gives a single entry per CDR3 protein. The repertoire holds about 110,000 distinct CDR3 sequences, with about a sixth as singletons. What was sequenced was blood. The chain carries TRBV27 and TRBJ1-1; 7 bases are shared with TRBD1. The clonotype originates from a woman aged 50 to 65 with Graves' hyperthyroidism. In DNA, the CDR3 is TGTGCCAGCAGTTCCGCCGGGGACAGAAACACTGAAGCTTTCTTT. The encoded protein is CASSSAGDRNTEAFF.